Presented here are 18 T cell receptor beta chains from one specimen sequenced in a study of blood T cell repertoires in COVID-19. The table came from immunoSEQ multiplex PCR; TCRdb's copy has only in-frame clones and leaves some out. The sample yields 150,000 to 180,000 clones, around 80% seen once. The specimen was peripheral blood. These receptors were collected from a woman between 50 and 59 years old with acute or convalescent COVID-19.

The gene calls are TRBV7-2 and TRBJ1-3, with a tentative D call TRBD1 (6 bases). Germline V CDR1 and CDR2: SGHTA, FQGNSA. This CDR3 spans 17 amino acids. V shed 5 bases and J shed 3 bases, with 20 bases lying between them. Here the CDR3 reads CASSPVTWGPVGNTIYF. CDR3 DNA sequence: TGTGCCAGCAGCCCAGTGACGTGGGGGCCAGTTGGAAACACCATATATTTT.

J is TRBJ1-1 and V is TRBV14; D uncertain. V shed 4 bases and J shed 6 bases, with 12 bases lying between them. Germline CDR1 and CDR2: SGHDN and FVKESK. The CDR3 runs 13 residues. The CDR3 DNA is TGTGCCAGCAGCCCATTTCGGGGAGCTGAAGCTTTCTTT. This codes for CASSPFRGAEAFF.

This chain uses TRBV7-3 with TRBJ2-5; 12 bases align to TRBD2. The germline CDR1 and CDR2 sequences are SGHTA and FQGTGA. This CDR3 is 14 amino acids long. J was trimmed by 5 bases and V by 4 bases; bases with no gene match: 2. CDR3 DNA: TGTGCCAGCAGCTCCGGGACTAGCGGGGAGACCCAGTACTTC. This translates into CASSSGTSGETQYF.

The chain is built from TRBV2 and TRBJ1-5; D is undetermined. V shed 1 base and J shed 5 bases, with 9 bases lying between them. CDR3 length: 14 residues. In germline, CDR1 is SNHLY, CDR2 FYNNEI. The chain's CDR3 is CASSEDMLYQPQHF. The CDR3 coding sequence is TGTGCCAGCAGTGAAGACATGTTGTATCAGCCCCAGCATTTT.

This clone has more than one count but fewer than ten. The chain combines TRBV7-2 with TRBJ2-7; 10 positions agree with TRBD2. The ends lost 1 base at V and 2 bases at J; junction bases unmatched: 5. CDR1 is SGHTA, CDR2 FQGNSA, per germline. CDR3 length: 16 amino acids. The CDR3 region has the DNA TGTGCCAGCAGCTTAGAAGGTACTAGCGGGACCTACGAGCAGTACTTC. Its protein product is CASSLEGTSGTYEQYF.

With respect to this clone: This sequence may be a read error, since a much larger clone differs from it by one base. V and J are TRBV5-1 and TRBJ2-7, with 9 positions matching TRBD1. Germline lookup yields CDR1 SGHRS and CDR2 YFSETQ. V was pared by 0 bases and J by 3 bases, with 1 base of the junction left unmatched. This CDR3 spans 14 amino acids. The DNA for the CDR3 is TGCGCCAGCAGCTTGGCGACAGGGGGCTACGAGCAGTACTTC. It encodes CASSLATGGYEQYF.

V gene TRBV29-1 combines with J gene TRBJ2-7, with 9 bases lining up with TRBD1. The junction had 17 bases not matched to a gene; V was cut back by 5 bases and J by 3 bases. The CDR3 covers 17 residues. Germline V CDR1 and CDR2: SQVTM, ANQGSEA. CDR3 in amino acids: CSVSPGQGPLGSYEQYF. The CDR3, as DNA: TGCAGCGTTTCACCGGGACAGGGACCCCTTGGTAGCTACGAGCAGTACTTC.

The CDR3 region is CASIRQPNTGELFF. The CDR3 DNA reads as TGTGCCAGCATCCGACAGCCAAACACCGGGGAGCTGTTTTTT. The rearrangement uses TRBV6-5 and TRBJ2-2; perhaps TRBD1 as D (5 bases). V shed 7 bases and J shed 2 bases, with 11 bases lying between them. The CDR3 is made up of 14 amino acids. Per germline, CDR1 MNHEY and CDR2 SVGAGI.

The chain is built from TRBV12-3 or TRBV12-4 and TRBJ2-3; no clear D gene. The CDR3 length is 11 residues. The germline V and J ends were trimmed by 4 bases and 3 bases, with 2 bases remaining between them. For the CDR3, the DNA is TGTGCCAGCAGTTCGACAGATACGCAGTATTTT. Translated: CASSSTDTQYF.

V gene TRBV5-4 combines with J gene TRBJ2-3, with 12 bases fitting TRBD2. The CDR3 is 16 amino acids. Germline CDR1 and CDR2: SGHNT and YYREEE (reference sequence). V shed 4 bases and J 3 bases; nucleotides not matched to a gene: 6. The CDR3 DNA reads as TGTGCCAGCAGCCTTCGACTAGCGGGAGTTACAGATACGCAGTATTTT. As protein: CASSLRLAGVTDTQYF.

The J gene is TRBJ2-1, the V gene TRBV6-6; TRBD1 matches at 7 bases. The CDR3 is 14 residues long. The germline CDR1 and CDR2 sequences are MNHNY and SVGAGI (reference sequence). V lost 6 bases and J lost 7; bases outside the gene matches: 9. This CDR3 is CASRMTGYGNEQFF. CDR3 bases: TGTGCCAGCAGGATGACAGGGTACGGGAATGAGCAGTTCTTC.

CDR3 bases: TGTGCCATCAGTGAGTCGGCAGGGCGAGACACCGGGGAGCTGTTTTTT. This translates into CAISESAGRDTGELFF. V usage is TRBV10-3 and J usage is TRBJ2-2; D is perhaps TRBD1 (5 bases). This CDR3 has 16 residues. Between the trimmed V and J ends, which lost 0 bases and 3 bases, there was a span of 11 bases. Germline V lookup: CDR1 ENHRY, CDR2 SYGVKD.

The chain uses TRBV19 and TRBJ2-5, with 9 nucleotides matching TRBD2. Germline CDR1 reads LNHDA; CDR2 reads SQIVND (reference sequence). Trimming removed 6 bases from V and 2 bases from J; junction bases left unmatched: 4. The CDR3 has 14 residues. The CDR3 DNA sequence: TGTGCCAGTAGCCGGACTAGCGTACAAGAGACCCAGTACTTC. This codes for CASSRTSVQETQYF.

The V gene is TRBV7-8, the J gene TRBJ1-4, with 8 nucleotides matching TRBD1. Germline CDR1 reads SGHVS; CDR2 reads FQNEAQ. V shed 1 base, J shed 4 bases, and the junction held 2 bases outside the gene matches. There are 15 residues in the CDR3. The chain's CDR3 is CASSLGTGHNEKLFF. The CDR3 coding sequence is TGTGCCAGCAGCTTAGGGACAGGGCATAATGAAAAACTGTTTTTT.

Note on this clone: Other DNA sequences from this sample encode an identical CDR3 as well. The chain links TRBV7-2 to TRBJ1-2; 8 nucleotides align to TRBD1. The junction had 3 bases not matched to a gene; V was cut back by 2 bases and J by 4 bases. CDR3 length: 14 amino acids. Germline V CDR1 and CDR2: SGHTA, FQGNSA. The CDR3 protein is CASSLNRGGYGYTF. CDR3 coding DNA: TGTGCCAGCAGCTTAAACAGGGGGGGCTATGGCTACACCTTC.

The DNA of the CDR3 is TGTGCCAGTAGTATATCCACGAACACCGGGGAGCTGTTTTTT. It is translated as CASSISTNTGELFF. This chain uses TRBV19 with TRBJ2-2; no firm D call. Trimming removed 2 bases at V and 0 bases at J, with 4 bases between. The CDR3 extends over 14 amino acids. The germline V gene has CDR1 LNHDA and CDR2 SQIVND (reference sequence).

The chain employs TRBV10-3 and TRBJ2-3; perhaps TRBD2 as D (6 bases). V lost 11 bases to trimming and J lost 1 base, with 19 bases between them. Germline assignment: CDR1 ENHRY and CDR2 SYGVKD. The CDR3 is 15 amino acids. This CDR3 is CAVKNLGEGTDTQYF. CDR3 in DNA: TGTGCCGTCAAGAATCTGGGGGAGGGCACAGATACGCAGTATTTT.

A few counts support this clone. The J gene is TRBJ1-1, the V gene TRBV10-3, with unresolved D. The CDR3 has 12 amino acids. V was trimmed by 7 bases and J by 3 bases, leaving 9 bases between them. CDR1 ENHRY and CDR2 SYGVKD come from the germline V gene. The CDR3 loop reads CAITDADTEAFF. Here the CDR3 DNA reads TGTGCCATCACGGATGCGGACACTGAAGCTTTCTTT.